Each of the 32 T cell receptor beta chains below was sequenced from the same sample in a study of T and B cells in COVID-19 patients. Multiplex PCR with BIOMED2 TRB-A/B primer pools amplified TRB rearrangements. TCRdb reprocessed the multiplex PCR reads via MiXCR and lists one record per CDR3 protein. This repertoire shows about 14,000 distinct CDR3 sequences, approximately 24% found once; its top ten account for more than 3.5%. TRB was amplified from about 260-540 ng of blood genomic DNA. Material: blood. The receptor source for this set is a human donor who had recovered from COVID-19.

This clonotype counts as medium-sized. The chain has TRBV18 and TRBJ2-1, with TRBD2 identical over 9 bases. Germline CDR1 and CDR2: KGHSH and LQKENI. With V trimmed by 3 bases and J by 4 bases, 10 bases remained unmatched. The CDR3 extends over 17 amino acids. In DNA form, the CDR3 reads TGTGCCAGCTCACCCGCCGGAGGAGCGGGAGGTTACAATGAGCAGTTCTTC. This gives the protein CASSPAGGAGGYNEQFF.

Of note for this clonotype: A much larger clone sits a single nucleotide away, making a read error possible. The CDR3 protein is CASSLATLRGNNSSLHF. CDR3 in DNA: TGTGCCAGCAGCTTAGCAACCCTCCGGGGGAATAATTCATCCCTCCACTTT. The rearrangement joins TRBV7-4 to TRBJ1-6, with a possible D match to TRBD1 (5 bases). This CDR3 has 17 residues. Germline CDR1 is SGHVT and CDR2 is SQSDAQ. Variable domain in full (rest from reference TRBV7-4 and TRBJ1-6): GAGVSQSPRYKVAKRGRDVALRCDSISGHVTLYWYRQTLGQGSEVLTYSQSDAQRDKSGRPSGRFSAERPERSVSTLKIQRTEQGDSAVYLCASSLATLRGNNSSLHFGNGTRLTVT.

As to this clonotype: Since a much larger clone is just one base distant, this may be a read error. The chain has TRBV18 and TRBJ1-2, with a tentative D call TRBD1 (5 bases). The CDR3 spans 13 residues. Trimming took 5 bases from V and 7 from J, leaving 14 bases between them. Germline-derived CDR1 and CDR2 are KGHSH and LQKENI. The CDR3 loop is CASSTRQGFGYTF. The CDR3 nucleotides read TGTGCCAGCTCAACAAGGCAGGGATTTGGCTACACCTTC.

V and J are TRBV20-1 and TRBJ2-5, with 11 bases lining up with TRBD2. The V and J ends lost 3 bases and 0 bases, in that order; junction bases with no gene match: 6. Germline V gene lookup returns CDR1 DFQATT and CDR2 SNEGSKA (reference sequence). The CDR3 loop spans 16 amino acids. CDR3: CSARHRLAGNQETQYF. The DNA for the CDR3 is TGCAGTGCTAGGCACAGACTAGCGGGGAACCAAGAGACCCAGTACTTC.

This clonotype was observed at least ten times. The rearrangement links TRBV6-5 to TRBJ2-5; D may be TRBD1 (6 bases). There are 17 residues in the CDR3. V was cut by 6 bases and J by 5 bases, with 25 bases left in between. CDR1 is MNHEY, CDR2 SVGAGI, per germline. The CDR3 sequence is CASSQDSRGHQIETQYF. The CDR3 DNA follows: TGTGCCAGCAGCCAAGATTCCAGGGGCCATCAAATCGAGACCCAGTACTTC.

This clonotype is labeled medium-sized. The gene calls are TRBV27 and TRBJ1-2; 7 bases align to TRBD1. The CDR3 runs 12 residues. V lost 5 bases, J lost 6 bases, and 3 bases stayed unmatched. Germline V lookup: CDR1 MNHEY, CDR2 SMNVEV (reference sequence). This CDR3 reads CASSTGVNGYTF. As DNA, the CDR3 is TGTGCCAGCAGTACAGGGGTGAATGGCTACACCTTC.

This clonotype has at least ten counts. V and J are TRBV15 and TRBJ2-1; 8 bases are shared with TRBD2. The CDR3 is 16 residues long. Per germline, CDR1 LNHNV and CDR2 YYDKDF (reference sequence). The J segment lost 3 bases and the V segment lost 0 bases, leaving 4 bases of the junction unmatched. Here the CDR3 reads CATSRDRGGLYNEQFF. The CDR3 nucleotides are TGTGCCACCAGCAGAGATCGGGGGGGACTCTACAATGAGCAGTTCTTC.

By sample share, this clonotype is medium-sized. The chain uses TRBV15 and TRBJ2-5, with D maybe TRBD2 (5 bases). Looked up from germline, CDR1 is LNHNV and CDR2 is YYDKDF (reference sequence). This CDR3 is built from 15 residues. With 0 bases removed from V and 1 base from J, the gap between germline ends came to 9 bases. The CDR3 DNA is TGTGCCACCAGCAGAGATTCCAGCGGCCAAGAGACCCAGTACTTC. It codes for CATSRDSSGQETQYF.

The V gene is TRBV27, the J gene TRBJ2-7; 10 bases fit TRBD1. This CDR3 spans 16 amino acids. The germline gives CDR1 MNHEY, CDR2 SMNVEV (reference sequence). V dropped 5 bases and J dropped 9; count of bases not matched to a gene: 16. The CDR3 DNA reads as TGTGCCAGCAGTCCTCCGGACAGGGGGAACCCTTTTGGGCAGTACTTC. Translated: CASSPPDRGNPFGQYF.

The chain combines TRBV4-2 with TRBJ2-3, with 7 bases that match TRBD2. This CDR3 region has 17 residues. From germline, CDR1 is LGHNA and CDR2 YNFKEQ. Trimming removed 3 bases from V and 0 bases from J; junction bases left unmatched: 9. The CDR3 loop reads CASSQLQRGVSTDTQYF. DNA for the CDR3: TGTGCCAGCAGCCAGTTGCAGCGGGGTGTGAGCACAGATACGCAGTATTTT.

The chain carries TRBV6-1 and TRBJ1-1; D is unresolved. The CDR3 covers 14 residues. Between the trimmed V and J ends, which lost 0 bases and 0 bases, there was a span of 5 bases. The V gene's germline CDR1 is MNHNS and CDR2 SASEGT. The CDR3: CASSEAVLNTEAFF. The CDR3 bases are TGTGCCAGCAGTGAAGCAGTTTTGAACACTGAAGCTTTCTTT.

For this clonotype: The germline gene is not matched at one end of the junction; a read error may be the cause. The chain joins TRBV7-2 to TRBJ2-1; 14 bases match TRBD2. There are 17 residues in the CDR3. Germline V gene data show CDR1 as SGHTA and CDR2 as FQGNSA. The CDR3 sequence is CASTLRTSGGPYNEQFF. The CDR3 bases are TGTGCCAGCACCTTAAGGACTAGCGGGGGGCCCTACAATGAGCAGTTCTTC. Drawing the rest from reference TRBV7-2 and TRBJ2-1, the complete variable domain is GAGVSQSPSNKVTEKGKDVELRCDPISGHTALYWYRQSLGQGLEFLIYFQGNSAPDKSGLPSDRFSAERTGGSVSTLTIQRTQQEDSAVYLCASTLRTSGGPYNEQFFGPGTRLTVL.

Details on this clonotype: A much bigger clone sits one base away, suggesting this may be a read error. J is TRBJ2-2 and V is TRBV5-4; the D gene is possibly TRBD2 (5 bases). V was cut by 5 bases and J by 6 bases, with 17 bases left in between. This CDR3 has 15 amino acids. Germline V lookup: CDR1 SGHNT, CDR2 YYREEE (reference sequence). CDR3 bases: TGTGCCAGCAGACACCTCTCTGGTAGCGCCGGGGAGCTGTTTTTT. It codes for CASRHLSGSAGELFF.

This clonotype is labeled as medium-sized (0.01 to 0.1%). The CDR3 DNA sequence: TGTGCCAGCAGATACGGTTTCGGGGAGACGGTGACCCAGTACTTC. Translated: CASRYGFGETVTQYF. J is TRBJ2-5 and V is TRBV6-5, with D perhaps matching TRBD2 (5 bases). Per the germline V gene, CDR1 is MNHEY and CDR2 is SVGAGI. Trimming shortened V by 6 bases and J by 7 bases, and 21 bases separated the two germline ends. The CDR3 extends over 15 amino acids.

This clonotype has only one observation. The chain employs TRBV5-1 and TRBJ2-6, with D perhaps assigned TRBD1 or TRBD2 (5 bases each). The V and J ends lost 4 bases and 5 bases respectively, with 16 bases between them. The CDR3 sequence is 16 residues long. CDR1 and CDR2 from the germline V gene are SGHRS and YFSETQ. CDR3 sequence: CASSPGPTMRANVLTF. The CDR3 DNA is TGCGCCAGCAGCCCGGGACCGACAATGAGGGCCAACGTCCTGACTTTC.

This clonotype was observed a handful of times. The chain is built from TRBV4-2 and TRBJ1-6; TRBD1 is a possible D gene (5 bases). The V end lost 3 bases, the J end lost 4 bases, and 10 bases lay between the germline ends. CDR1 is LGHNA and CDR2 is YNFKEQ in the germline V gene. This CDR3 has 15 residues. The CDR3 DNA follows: TGTGCCAGCAGCCATAATCAGGGTTATAATTCACCCCTCCACTTT. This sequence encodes CASSHNQGYNSPLHF.

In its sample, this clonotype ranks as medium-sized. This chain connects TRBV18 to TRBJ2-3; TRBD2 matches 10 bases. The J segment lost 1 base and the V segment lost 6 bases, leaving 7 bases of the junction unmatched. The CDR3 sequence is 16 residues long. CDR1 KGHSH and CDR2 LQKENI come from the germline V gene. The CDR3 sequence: CASSPMSGGGTDTQYF. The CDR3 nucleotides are TGTGCCAGCTCCCCAATGAGCGGGGGGGGCACAGATACGCAGTATTTT.

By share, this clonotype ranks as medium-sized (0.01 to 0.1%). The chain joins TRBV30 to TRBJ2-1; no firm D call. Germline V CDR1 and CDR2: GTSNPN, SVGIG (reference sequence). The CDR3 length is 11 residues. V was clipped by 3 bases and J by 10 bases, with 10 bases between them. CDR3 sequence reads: CAWSYAREQFF. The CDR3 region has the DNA TGTGCCTGGAGCTACGCACGGGAGCAGTTCTTC.

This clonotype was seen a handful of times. In nucleotides, the CDR3 is TGTGCCAGCAGCGATCGGACTAGCGGGGTACTCAATGAGCAGTTCTTC. Amino acid sequence: CASSDRTSGVLNEQFF. The rearrangement joins TRBV7-9 to TRBJ2-1, with 12 bases fitting TRBD2. Germline CDR1 reads SEHNR; CDR2 reads FQNEAQ (reference sequence). Trimming took 5 bases from V and 6 from J; bases not matched to a gene: 8. The CDR3 is made up of 16 amino acids.

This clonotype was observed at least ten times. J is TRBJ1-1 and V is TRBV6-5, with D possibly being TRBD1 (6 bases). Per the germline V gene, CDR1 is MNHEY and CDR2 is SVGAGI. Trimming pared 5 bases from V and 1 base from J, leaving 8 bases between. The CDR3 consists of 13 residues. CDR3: CASSKGGNTEAFF. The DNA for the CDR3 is TGTGCCAGCAGTAAAGGGGGGAACACTGAAGCTTTCTTT.

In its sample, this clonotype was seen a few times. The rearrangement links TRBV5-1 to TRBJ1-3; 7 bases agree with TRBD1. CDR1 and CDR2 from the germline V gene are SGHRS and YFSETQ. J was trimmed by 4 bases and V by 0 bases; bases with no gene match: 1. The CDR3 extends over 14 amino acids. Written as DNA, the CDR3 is TGCGCCAGCAGCTTGGAACAGGGGGGAAACACCATATATTTT. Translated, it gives CASSLEQGGNTIYF.

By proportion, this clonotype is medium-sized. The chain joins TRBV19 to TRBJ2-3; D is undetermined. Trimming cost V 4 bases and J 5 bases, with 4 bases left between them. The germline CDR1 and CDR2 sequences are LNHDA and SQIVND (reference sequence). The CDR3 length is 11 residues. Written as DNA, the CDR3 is TGTGCCAGTAGTAAACTAGATACGCAGTATTTT. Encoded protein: CASSKLDTQYF.

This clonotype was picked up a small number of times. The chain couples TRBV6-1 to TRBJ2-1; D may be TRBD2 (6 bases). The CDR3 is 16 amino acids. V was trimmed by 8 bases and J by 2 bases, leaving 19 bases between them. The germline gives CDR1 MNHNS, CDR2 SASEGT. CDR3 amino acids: CASLERRIAAYNEQFF. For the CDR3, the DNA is TGTGCCAGCCTCGAAAGGAGGATAGCGGCCTACAATGAGCAGTTCTTC.

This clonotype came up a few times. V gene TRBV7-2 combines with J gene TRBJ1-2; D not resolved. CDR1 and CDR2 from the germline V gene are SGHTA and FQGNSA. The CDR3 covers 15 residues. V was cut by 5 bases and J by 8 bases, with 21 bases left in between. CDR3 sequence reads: CASSPLFPGLSGYTF. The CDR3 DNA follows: TGTGCCAGCAGCCCCCTCTTCCCTGGGCTCAGCGGCTACACCTTC.

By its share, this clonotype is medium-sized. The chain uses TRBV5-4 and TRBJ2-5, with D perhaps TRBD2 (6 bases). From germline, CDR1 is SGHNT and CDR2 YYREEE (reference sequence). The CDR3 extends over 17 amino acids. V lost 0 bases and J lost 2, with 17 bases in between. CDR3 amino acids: CASSLVAMGGEQETQYF. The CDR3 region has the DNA TGTGCCAGCAGCTTGGTTGCCATGGGGGGTGAGCAAGAGACCCAGTACTTC.

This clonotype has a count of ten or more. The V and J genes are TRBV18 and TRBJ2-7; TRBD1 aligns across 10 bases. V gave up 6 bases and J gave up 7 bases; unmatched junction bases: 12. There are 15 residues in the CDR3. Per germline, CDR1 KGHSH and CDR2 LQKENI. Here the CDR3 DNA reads TGTGCCAGCTCCCCGACCGGGACAGGGGCGGGAGAGCAGTACTTC. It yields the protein CASSPTGTGAGEQYF. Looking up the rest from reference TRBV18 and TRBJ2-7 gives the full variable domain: NAGVMQNPRHLVRRRGQEARLRCSPMKGHSHVYWYRQLPEEGLKFMVYLQKENIIDESGMPKERFSAEFPKEGPSILRIQQVVRGDSAAYFCASSPTGTGAGEQYFGPGTRLTVT.

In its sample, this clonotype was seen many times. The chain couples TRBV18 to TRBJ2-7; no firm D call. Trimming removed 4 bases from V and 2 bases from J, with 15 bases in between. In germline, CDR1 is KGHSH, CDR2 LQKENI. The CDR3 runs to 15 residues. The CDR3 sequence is CASSLRRNVAYEQYF. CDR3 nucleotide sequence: TGTGCCAGCTCACTCCGCAGGAATGTTGCCTACGAGCAGTACTTC. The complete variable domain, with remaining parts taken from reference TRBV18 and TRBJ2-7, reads NAGVMQNPRHLVRRRGQEARLRCSPMKGHSHVYWYRQLPEEGLKFMVYLQKENIIDESGMPKERFSAEFPKEGPSILRIQQVVRGDSAAYFCASSLRRNVAYEQYFGPGTRLTVT.

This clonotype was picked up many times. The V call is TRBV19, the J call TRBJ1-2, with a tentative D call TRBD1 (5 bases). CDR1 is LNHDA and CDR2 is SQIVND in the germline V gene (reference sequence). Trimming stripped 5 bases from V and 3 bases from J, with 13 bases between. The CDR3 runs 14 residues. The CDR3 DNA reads TGTGCCAGTAGTTTTGCGGACATCGACTATGGCTACACCTTC. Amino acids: CASSFADIDYGYTF.

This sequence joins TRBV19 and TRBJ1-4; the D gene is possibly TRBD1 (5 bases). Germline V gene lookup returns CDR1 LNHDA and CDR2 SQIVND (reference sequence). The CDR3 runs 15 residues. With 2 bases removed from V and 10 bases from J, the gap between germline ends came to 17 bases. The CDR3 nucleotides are TGTGCCAGTAGTATACAGCGGGACTCAAGTACAAAACTGTTTTTT. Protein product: CASSIQRDSSTKLFF.

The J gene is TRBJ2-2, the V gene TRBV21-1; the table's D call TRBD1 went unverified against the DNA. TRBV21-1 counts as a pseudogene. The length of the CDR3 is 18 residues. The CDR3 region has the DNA TGTGCCAGCAGCAGTAGACAGAATCCCACCGCGAACACCGGGGAGCTGTTTTTT. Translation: CASSSRQNPTANTGELFF.

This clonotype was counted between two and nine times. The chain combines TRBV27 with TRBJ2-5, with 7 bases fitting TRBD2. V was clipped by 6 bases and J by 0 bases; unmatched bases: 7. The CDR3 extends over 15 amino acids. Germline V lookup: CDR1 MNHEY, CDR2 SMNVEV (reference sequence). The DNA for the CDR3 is TGTGCCAGCAGCATACTCGGGACTAACCAAGAGACCCAGTACTTC. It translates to CASSILGTNQETQYF.

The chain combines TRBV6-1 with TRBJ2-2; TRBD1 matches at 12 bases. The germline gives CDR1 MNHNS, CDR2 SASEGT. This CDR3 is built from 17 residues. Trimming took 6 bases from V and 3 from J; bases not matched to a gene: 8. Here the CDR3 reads CASRGTGGSLDTGELFF. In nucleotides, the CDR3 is TGTGCCAGCAGGGGGACAGGGGGCTCACTTGACACCGGGGAGCTGTTTTTT.